The sequence of this T cell receptor beta chain was determined in a study of cytomegalovirus exposure and HLA in healthy donors. PCR involved 60 Vbeta and 13 Jbeta primers. Profiling relied on immunoSEQ multiplex PCR, and the TCRdb table lists in-frame clones only, not all of them. The data hold some 160,000 clones, with around 80% observed a single time. The CDR3 sequence is 16 residues long. Trimming cost V 1 base and J 0 bases, with 11 bases left between them. The germline V gene encodes CDR1 SGHTS and CDR2 YDEGEE. The rearrangement joins TRBV5-8 to TRBJ1-3; the D is unclear. This clonotype originated in a male donor in good health and CMV-seropositive. The sample comprised PBMCs. The CDR3 coding sequence is TGTGCCAGCAGCTTGCCCGCAGTATCCTCTGGAAACACCATATATTTT. This sequence encodes CASSLPAVSSGNTIYF.